This entry lists 28 T cell receptor beta chains sequenced from one sample in a study of cytomegalovirus exposure and HLA in healthy donors (dated by TCRdb to the late 2010s). The receptor library was made with the immunoSEQ multiplex PCR assay. The clones in this table, taken by TCRdb from immuneACCESS, are in-frame only. Not every clone is retained; where verified, under half of the shortfall comes from an unresolved V gene, and the cause of the rest is unknown. The sample yields 150,000 to 200,000 clones; about 86% were counted once. The ten largest clones represent 1.4% of the sample. The specimen was PBMCs. The receptors stem from a woman aged 25 to 39 in good health and CMV-seronegative.

The rearrangement uses TRBV6-1 and TRBJ2-7, with TRBD1 matching over 7 bases. Per the germline V gene, CDR1 is MNHNS and CDR2 is SASEGT. V lost 4 bases, J lost 2 bases, and 11 bases stayed unmatched. This CDR3 is 16 amino acids long. In DNA form, the CDR3 reads TGTGCCAGCAGTGGCCTCAGGGGGTCGGGGACCTACGAGCAGTACTTC. Translating gives CASSGLRGSGTYEQYF.

Here the CDR3 reads CASSLSGGHPYEQYF. The CDR3 bases are TGTGCCAGCAGCCTAAGCGGGGGGCACCCCTACGAGCAGTACTTC. This chain links TRBV7-2 with TRBJ2-7; TRBD2 matches 9 bases. The germline CDR1 and CDR2 sequences are SGHTA and FQGNSA. Trimming took 5 bases from V and 2 from J; bases not matched to a gene: 7. The CDR3 length is 15 residues. Full variable domain (rest looked up from reference TRBV7-2 and TRBJ2-7): GAGVSQSPSNKVTEKGKDVELRCDPISGHTALYWYRQSLGQGLEFLIYFQGNSAPDKSGLPSDRFSAERTGGSVSTLTIQRTQQEDSAVYLCASSLSGGHPYEQYFGPGTRLTVT.

The gene calls are TRBV25-1 and TRBJ1-6, with D possibly matching TRBD1 (5 bases). The CDR3 contains 15 residues. V was shortened by 6 bases and J by 7 bases, with 16 bases between the two germline ends. The germline gives CDR1 MGHDK, CDR2 SYGVNS. CDR3 protein: CASRTLDSKNSPLHF. The DNA of the CDR3 is TGTGCCAGCAGAACACTCGACAGTAAAAATTCACCCCTCCACTTT.

The V gene is TRBV6-5, the J gene TRBJ1-5; D remains ambiguous. The ends were cut back, 2 bases at V and 5 bases at J, with 7 bases in the middle. Germline values: CDR1 MNHEY, CDR2 SVGAGI. CDR3 length: 13 residues. This CDR3 is CASSYSVDQPQHF. For the CDR3, the DNA is TGTGCCAGCAGTTACAGCGTTGATCAGCCCCAGCATTTT.

Here the CDR3 reads CASSLDRVGANVLTF. CDR3 coding DNA: TGTGCCAGCAGCTTGGACAGGGTCGGGGCCAACGTCCTGACTTTC. The chain recombines TRBV5-4 with TRBJ2-6; D possibly corresponds to TRBD1 (6 bases). This CDR3 has 15 amino acids. The germline gives CDR1 SGHNT, CDR2 YYREEE (reference sequence). V was cut by 0 bases and J by 4 bases, with 8 bases left in between. The entire variable domain, with the rest obtained from reference TRBV5-4 and TRBJ2-6, is as follows: ETGVTQSPTHLIKTRGQQVTLRCSSQSGHNTVSWYQQALGQGPQFIFQYYREEENGRGNFPPRFSGLQFPNYSSELNVNALELDDSALYLCASSLDRVGANVLTFGAGSRLTVL.

The rearrangement joins TRBV4-3 to TRBJ1-4; unclear D gene. Trimming shortened V by 0 bases and J by 4 bases, and 9 bases separated the two germline ends. The CDR3 is 15 amino acids. Germline V gives CDR1 LGHNA, CDR2 YSLEER. The CDR3 coding sequence is TGCGCCAGCAGCCAAGATGCCAGATTTAATGAAAAACTGTTTTTT. Encoded protein: CASSQDARFNEKLFF.

The chain has TRBV29-1 and TRBJ2-2; 8 bases are a match to TRBD2. Germline CDR1 is SQVTM and CDR2 is ANQGSEA. CDR3 length: 17 residues. Germline trimming cut 2 bases from V and 5 bases from J; bases unmatched to any gene: 13. The CDR3 nucleotides are TGCAGCGTTGAACTACGGGGGGGCCGAGGTTCGACCGGGGAGCTGTTTTTT. It codes for CSVELRGGRGSTGELFF.

The chain joins TRBV9 to TRBJ1-2; 8 bases match TRBD1. V lost 0 bases and J lost 4; bases outside the gene matches: 17. The CDR3 totals 19 residues. The germline V gene has CDR1 SGDLS and CDR2 YYNGEE. This CDR3 is CASSVGATHSGQASYGYTF. CDR3 DNA: TGTGCCAGCAGCGTAGGGGCGACTCATTCGGGACAGGCGTCCTATGGCTACACCTTC. The entire variable domain, with the rest obtained from reference TRBV9 and TRBJ1-2, is as follows: DSGVTQTPKHLITATGQRVTLRCSPRSGDLSVYWYQQSLDQGLQFLIQYYNGEERAKGNILERFSAQQFPDLHSELNLSSLELGDSALYFCASSVGATHSGQASYGYTFGSGTRLTVV.

This chain joins TRBV18 and TRBJ2-7; the D gene is possibly TRBD2 (6 bases). V lost 6 bases and J 3 bases, leaving 12 bases between the germline ends. This CDR3 contains 13 residues. Germline CDR1 and CDR2: KGHSH and LQKENI. CDR3 protein: CASSAGTFYEQYF. Written as DNA, the CDR3 is TGTGCCAGCTCCGCCGGGACTTTCTACGAGCAGTACTTC.

The genes are TRBV19 and TRBJ1-1, with a tentative D call TRBD1 (5 bases). Trimming took 5 bases from V and 10 from J, leaving 8 bases between them. In germline, CDR1 is LNHDA, CDR2 SQIVND (reference sequence). CDR3 length: 10 amino acids. The CDR3 loop is CASSAGGAFF. The DNA of the CDR3 is TGTGCCAGTAGTGCGGGGGGAGCTTTCTTT.

The rearrangement uses TRBV9 and TRBJ2-3; tentatively, D is TRBD2 (6 bases). Germline V lookup: CDR1 SGDLS, CDR2 YYNGEE. CDR3 length: 15 residues. With 3 bases removed from V and 1 base from J, the gap between germline ends came to 12 bases. The CDR3 here is CASSAHGGGTDTQYF. CDR3 DNA: TGTGCCAGCAGCGCGCACGGGGGAGGCACAGATACGCAGTATTTT.

This chain joins TRBV4-1 and TRBJ1-5; D ambiguous. In germline, CDR1 is MGHRA, CDR2 YSYEKL. This CDR3 has 13 amino acids. The ends were cut back, 1 base at V and 4 bases at J, with 5 bases in the middle. The CDR3 DNA reads TGCGCCAGCAGCCAAGCTCTTAATCAGCCCCAGCATTTT. Protein: CASSQALNQPQHF.

This sequence joins TRBV18 and TRBJ1-2, with D unresolved. Trimming removed 4 bases from V and 4 bases from J, with 19 bases in between. The CDR3 covers 16 residues. Germline-derived CDR1 and CDR2 are KGHSH and LQKENI. The DNA of the CDR3 is TGTGCCAGCTCACTCCGACAAGAGACCCGACCCTATGGCTACACCTTC. This sequence encodes CASSLRQETRPYGYTF.

V and J are TRBV14 and TRBJ1-3; 10 bases line up with TRBD1. V lost 0 bases and J lost 3; bases outside the gene matches: 2. In germline, CDR1 is SGHDN, CDR2 FVKESK. The CDR3 loop spans 16 amino acids. CDR3 coding DNA: TGTGCCAGCAGCCAAGACGGGACAGGGGTTGGAAACACCATATATTTT. It yields the protein CASSQDGTGVGNTIYF.

CDR3: CASSLDPGRSPLHF. CDR3 nucleotide sequence: TGTGCCAGCAGCTTAGATCCAGGGCGATCACCCCTCCACTTT. The chain combines TRBV7-9 with TRBJ1-6; a weak D match, TRBD1 (5 bases). The CDR3 extends over 14 amino acids. V lost 1 base and J 10 bases, leaving 11 bases between the germline ends. Looked up from germline, CDR1 is SEHNR and CDR2 is FQNEAQ (reference sequence).

CDR3 DNA sequence: TGTGCCAGCAGCTGGGTTGGGGGCCAAAACGAGCAGTACTTC. Translation: CASSWVGGQNEQYF. The rearrangement joins TRBV5-4 to TRBJ2-7; D might be TRBD1 (6 bases). Germline CDR1 and CDR2: SGHNT and YYREEE (reference sequence). Trimming shortened V by 3 bases and J by 5 bases, and 15 bases separated the two germline ends. The CDR3 length is 14 residues.

This clone has a single count. The chain uses TRBV5-1 and TRBJ2-1, with 9 positions matching TRBD2. Germline V CDR1 and CDR2: SGHRS, YFSETQ. With 2 bases clipped from V and 7 bases from J, the junction kept 10 bases outside the gene matches. There are 16 residues in the CDR3. CDR3: CASSFGAGGAINEQFF. The DNA of the CDR3 is TGCGCCAGCAGCTTCGGTGCGGGGGGGGCCATTAATGAGCAGTTCTTC.

V is TRBV6-1 and J is TRBJ2-5; 10 bases match TRBD2. The junction had 4 bases not matched to a gene; V was cut back by 5 bases and J by 4 bases. Per the germline V gene, CDR1 is MNHNS and CDR2 is SASEGT. The CDR3 consists of 14 residues. The CDR3 DNA reads TGTGCCAGCAGTAGCGGGGGGGCCGTAGAGACCCAGTACTTC. It is translated as CASSSGGAVETQYF.

The gene calls are TRBV9 and TRBJ2-5; tentative D call: TRBD2 (5 bases). V shed 0 bases and J shed 5 bases, with 20 bases lying between them. This CDR3 is built from 17 residues. In germline, CDR1 is SGDLS, CDR2 YYNGEE. The CDR3: CASSVGPGPTRAETQYF. The CDR3, as DNA: TGTGCCAGCAGCGTAGGGCCTGGCCCCACTAGGGCCGAGACCCAGTACTTC.

The chain recombines TRBV6-1 with TRBJ2-1; 9 bases are shared with TRBD1. CDR1 and CDR2 (germline): MNHNS, SASEGT. There are 14 residues in the CDR3. Trimming cost V 7 bases and J 4 bases; bases outside gene matches: 5. The CDR3, as DNA: TGTGCCAGCAAGTGGGACAGGGTTTACAATGAGCAGTTCTTC. Translated: CASKWDRVYNEQFF.

This clone is a singleton in its sample. The rearrangement links TRBV15 to TRBJ2-7; D ambiguous. The CDR3 is made up of 15 amino acids. Trimming stripped 4 bases from V and 1 base from J, with 14 bases between. Germline V gene lookup returns CDR1 LNHNV and CDR2 YYDKDF (reference sequence). CDR3 residues: CATSKIPRRSYEQYF. The CDR3 DNA follows: TGTGCCACCAGCAAAATCCCCCGGCGGTCCTACGAGCAGTACTTC.

The rearrangement uses TRBV29-1 and TRBJ2-1; 10 bases align to TRBD2. V was clipped by 7 bases and J by 8 bases; unmatched bases: 20. Germline V CDR1 and CDR2: SQVTM, ANQGSEA. The CDR3 length is 17 residues. Written as DNA, the CDR3 is TGCAGCGGAGTAACCAGCGGGGGGGCCGGGATTGTTGATGAGCAGTTCTTC. This encodes CSGVTSGGAGIVDEQFF.

The chain couples TRBV29-1 to TRBJ2-5; D may be TRBD1 (5 bases). Trimming cost V 6 bases and J 1 base, with 12 bases left between them. Germline V gene sequence: CDR1 SQVTM, CDR2 ANQGSEA. This CDR3 contains 13 residues. The CDR3 is CSVATEIQETQYF. The CDR3 DNA sequence: TGCAGCGTCGCGACAGAGATCCAAGAGACCCAGTACTTC. Together with reference TRBV29-1 and TRBJ2-5, the CDR3 gives the full variable domain: SAVISQKPSRDICQRGTSLTIQCQVDSQVTMMFWYRQQPGQSLTLIATANQGSEATYESGFVIDKFPISRPNLTFSTLTVSNMSPEDSSIYLCSVATEIQETQYFGPGTRLLVL.

This clone has a handful of counts. This rearrangement joins TRBV7-2 to TRBJ1-2; 8 bases align to TRBD1. The CDR3 length is 15 residues. V shed 4 bases and J 4 bases; nucleotides not matched to a gene: 8. Per the germline V gene, CDR1 is SGHTA and CDR2 is FQGNSA. The CDR3 reads CASSSSTGEGYGYTF. In DNA form, the CDR3 reads TGTGCCAGCAGCTCCTCGACAGGGGAGGGCTATGGCTACACCTTC. Using reference TRBV7-2 and TRBJ1-2 for the parts outside the CDR3, the full variable domain is GAGVSQSPSNKVTEKGKDVELRCDPISGHTALYWYRQSLGQGLEFLIYFQGNSAPDKSGLPSDRFSAERTGGSVSTLTIQRTQQEDSAVYLCASSSSTGEGYGYTFGSGTRLTVV.

The chain employs TRBV5-6 and TRBJ1-2; D is perhaps TRBD1 (5 bases). Trimming took off 4 bases at V and 3 bases at J, with 16 bases between the two ends. The CDR3 extends over 15 amino acids. CDR1 is SGHDT and CDR2 is YYEEEE in the germline V gene. CDR3 nucleotide sequence: TGTGCCAGCAGCCCCTCTGCGGCAGGGCACTATGGCTACACCTTC. Protein product: CASSPSAAGHYGYTF.

The chain joins TRBV5-1 to TRBJ2-7; weak D call: TRBD1 (6 bases). This CDR3 spans 13 amino acids. Looked up from germline, CDR1 is SGHRS and CDR2 is YFSETQ. Trimming took 4 bases from V and 5 from J, leaving 13 bases between them. CDR3 in amino acids: CASSANRDNEQYF. The CDR3 bases are TGCGCCAGCAGCGCCAACCGGGACAACGAGCAGTACTTC. The full variable domain, in which reference TRBV5-1 and TRBJ2-7 provide the parts outside the CDR3, is KAGVTQTPRYLIKTRGQQVTLSCSPISGHRSVSWYQQTPGQGLQFLFEYFSETQRNKGNFPGRFSGRQFSNSRSEMNVSTLELGDSALYLCASSANRDNEQYFGPGTRLTVT.

V and J are TRBV30 and TRBJ1-5, with D maybe TRBD1 (5 bases). V was trimmed by 3 bases and J by 3 bases, leaving 9 bases between them. The length of the CDR3 is 13 residues. Germline CDR1 reads GTSNPN; CDR2 reads SVGIG (reference sequence). The CDR3 region has the DNA TGTGCCTGGAGCGGGGGGAACAATCAGCCCCAGCATTTT. Amino acid sequence: CAWSGGNNQPQHF.

The chain uses TRBV7-9 and TRBJ1-1, with D possibly TRBD1 on 5 matching bases. V lost 4 bases, J lost 3 bases, and 12 bases lay in between. Germline CDR1 and CDR2: SEHNR and FQNEAQ (reference sequence). The CDR3 length is 14 residues. For the CDR3, the DNA is TGTGCCAGCAGCTCAAGACAGATTCACACTGAAGCTTTCTTT. It translates to CASSSRQIHTEAFF. The whole variable domain, filled in from reference TRBV7-9 and TRBJ1-1, reads DTGVSQNPRHKITKRGQNVTFRCDPISEHNRLYWYRQTLGQGPEFLTYFQNEAQLEKSRLLSDRFSAERPKGSFSTLEIQRTEQGDSAMYLCASSSRQIHTEAFFGQGTRLTVV.